These 22 T cell receptor beta chains share one sample of origin, sequenced in a study of blood T cells in healthy people across ages. With a J-beta primer mix and a sample-barcoded 5' primer, a second PCR ran about 7 to 11 cycles. Each CDR3 protein gets one entry after TCRdb re-called the 5' RACE reads with MiXCR. The sample holds approximately 1.5 million distinct CDR3 sequences; 42% are singletons and the top ten take around 4%. Material for sequencing was blood. All receptors come from a woman under 30 in good health.

The rearrangement uses TRBV13 and TRBJ1-1; D may be TRBD1 (6 bases). Germline V gene lookup returns CDR1 PRHDT and CDR2 FYEKMQ (reference sequence). Trimming stripped 5 bases from V and 3 bases from J, with 10 bases between. The CDR3 consists of 13 residues. DNA of the CDR3: TGTGCCAGCAGCAGGGGGGTGCACACTGAAGCTTTCTTT. Its protein is CASSRGVHTEAFF.

Many counts were recorded for this clonotype. Germline is not matched at one junction end, which may reflect a read error. The chain combines TRBV10-1 with TRBJ2-3; no definite D call. This CDR3 contains 13 residues. The germline V gene has CDR1 WNHNN and CDR2 SYGVQD (reference sequence). The CDR3 reads CASSESGADTQYF. The CDR3 DNA reads TGTGCCAGCAGTGAATCTGGGGCAGATACGCAGTATTTT.

The rearrangement uses TRBV7-2 and TRBJ2-7, with D possibly being TRBD1 (5 bases). Near its end, the DNA agrees better with TRBJ2-5, so the J call may be wrong. From germline, CDR1 is SGHTA and CDR2 FQGNSA. The CDR3 is made up of 14 amino acids. CDR3 DNA: TGTGCCAGCAGCTTAGATGCCGACAGCAGGACCCAGTACTTC. Translated: CASSLDADSRTQYF.

The V gene is TRBV7-2, the J gene TRBJ2-7, with 8 bases matching TRBD2. Germline-derived CDR1 and CDR2 are SGHTA and FQGNSA. The V and J ends lost 5 bases and 0 bases, in that order; junction bases with no gene match: 9. CDR3 length: 16 amino acids. The CDR3, as DNA: TGTGCCAGCAGCAAAACCGCTAGCGGGCCCTCCTACGAGCAGTACTTC. Its translation is CASSKTASGPSYEQYF.

This clonotype appeared once. The genes are TRBV30 and TRBJ2-3, with D uncertain. The CDR3 runs to 14 residues. In germline, CDR1 is GTSNPN, CDR2 SVGIG (reference sequence). The V end lost 3 bases, the J end lost 3 bases, and 13 bases lay between the germline ends. This CDR3 reads CAWRPSGLTDTQYF. In nucleotides, the CDR3 is TGTGCCTGGAGGCCGTCAGGTTTAACAGATACGCAGTATTTT.

As regards this clonotype: One end of the junction does not line up with germline, which may come from a read error. This chain joins TRBV12-3 or TRBV12-4 and TRBJ1-1, with 8 bases fitting TRBD1. The CDR3 runs to 16 residues. CDR3 in amino acids: CTSSPRGTGMNTEAFF. In DNA form, the CDR3 reads TGTACCAGCAGTCCCAGGGGGACAGGAATGAACACTGAAGCTTTCTTT.

This chain uses TRBV3-1 with TRBJ2-3; no clear D. The CDR3 sequence is 11 residues long. Germline CDR1 is LGHDT and CDR2 is YNNKEL (reference sequence). V dropped 6 bases and J dropped 8 bases, with 9 bases sitting between them. The CDR3 DNA reads as TGTGCCAGCAGGGGTATCACTACGCAGTATTTT. This gives the protein CASRGITTQYF.

The gene calls are TRBV7-9 and TRBJ2-1; unclear D gene. V was trimmed by 5 bases and J by 6 bases, leaving 17 bases between them. The CDR3 loop spans 15 amino acids. Germline lookup yields CDR1 SEHNR and CDR2 FQNEAQ (reference sequence). CDR3 protein: CASSLLATVLNEQFF. The CDR3 region has the DNA TGTGCCAGCAGCCTATTAGCAACAGTCCTCAATGAGCAGTTCTTC. The full variable domain, rest sourced from reference TRBV7-9 and TRBJ2-1, is DTGVSQNPRHKITKRGQNVTFRCDPISEHNRLYWYRQTLGQGPEFLTYFQNEAQLEKSRLLSDRFSAERPKGSFSTLEIQRTEQGDSAMYLCASSLLATVLNEQFFGPGTRLTVL.

The table lists this clonotype with a few counts. This chain joins TRBV6-5 and TRBJ1-4; D is undetermined. The V and J ends lost 5 bases and 7 bases respectively, with 14 bases between them. There are 14 residues in the CDR3. Germline-derived CDR1 and CDR2 are MNHEY and SVGAGI. DNA for the CDR3: TGTGCCAGCAGTAGGCTTGGGGATCCTGAAAAACTGTTTTTT. Translation: CASSRLGDPEKLFF.

In regard to this clonotype: At one boundary the junction diverges from the germline segment, which might be a read error. The DNA of the CDR3 is TGTGCCAGCTCACCACCGCCCAGCTACAATAAGCAGTTCTTC. Translated: CASSPPPSYNKQFF. The chain joins TRBV18 to TRBJ2-1, with D unclear. This CDR3 region has 14 residues. CDR1 and CDR2 (germline): KGHSH, LQKENI. The whole variable domain, filled in from reference TRBV18 and TRBJ2-1, reads NAGVMQNPRHLVRRRGQEARLRCSPMKGHSHVYWYRQLPEEGLKFMVYLQKENIIDESGMPKERFSAEFPKEGPSILRIQQVVRGDSAAYFCASSPPPSYNKQFFGPGTRLTVL.

The chain couples TRBV12-3 or TRBV12-4 to TRBJ1-1, with a weak D call TRBD1 (5 bases). Between the trimmed V and J ends, which lost 3 bases and 0 bases, there was a span of 17 bases. This CDR3 comprises 17 residues. DNA for the CDR3: TGTGCCAGCAGTTTGTGGGGCCGCCAGGGAATGAACACTGAAGCTTTCTTT. It codes for CASSLWGRQGMNTEAFF.

This clonotype was seen only once. The chain employs TRBV12-3 or TRBV12-4 and TRBJ2-1; 7 positions agree with TRBD1. CDR3 length equals 14 residues. The trim removed 5 bases at V and 9 bases at J, leaving 10 bases unmatched. DNA of the CDR3: TGTGCCAGCAGTCGCTTGACAGGGTCGGGTGAGCAGTTCTTC. It specifies CASSRLTGSGEQFF.

The rearrangement uses TRBV7-9 and TRBJ2-1, with a tentative D call TRBD1 (6 bases). Between the trimmed V and J ends, which lost 5 bases and 10 bases, there was a span of 21 bases. Looked up from germline, CDR1 is SEHNR and CDR2 is FQNEAQ (reference sequence). This CDR3 has 15 amino acids. CDR3 amino acids: CASSKGGSPLDEQFF. The DNA for the CDR3 is TGTGCCAGCAGCAAAGGGGGATCGCCCCTGGACGAGCAGTTCTTC.

The chain uses TRBV24-1 and TRBJ2-3, with unresolved D. The CDR3 is 12 residues long. V was clipped by 11 bases and J by 3 bases, with 11 bases between them. Germline V gene sequence: CDR1 KGHDR, CDR2 SFDVKD. The CDR3 region is CAIQDLTDTQYF. The CDR3 region has the DNA TGTGCCATCCAAGATCTTACAGATACGCAGTATTTT.

This clonotype was counted at least ten times. The chain links TRBV7-2 to TRBJ2-3, with unresolved D. CDR3 length equals 13 residues. CDR1 SGHTA and CDR2 FQGNSA come from the germline V gene. The germline V and J ends were trimmed by 0 bases and 2 bases, with 3 bases remaining between them. CDR3 protein: CASSLAATDTQYF. CDR3 DNA: TGTGCCAGCAGCTTAGCTGCCACAGATACGCAGTATTTT.

The chain recombines TRBV30 with TRBJ2-1, with a possible D match to TRBD1 (6 bases). The CDR3 extends over 11 amino acids. In germline, CDR1 is GTSNPN, CDR2 SVGIG (reference sequence). V lost 4 bases, J lost 9 bases, and 10 bases lay in between. The CDR3 loop is CAWTLGGEQFF. DNA for the CDR3: TGTGCCTGGACACTAGGGGGTGAGCAGTTCTTC.

The DNA for the CDR3 is TGTGCCAGTAAAGACAACTACGAGCAGTACTTC. It is translated as CASKDNYEQYF. The V and J genes are TRBV6-2 or TRBV6-3 and TRBJ2-7; no firm D call. Germline V gives CDR1 MNHEY, CDR2 SVGEGT. Trimming cost V 9 bases and J 3 bases, with 9 bases left between them. The CDR3 extends over 11 amino acids.

J is TRBJ2-4 and V is TRBV25-1; TRBD1 is a possible D gene (5 bases). With 1 base removed from V and 13 bases from J, the gap between germline ends came to 17 bases. CDR3 length: 14 residues. The germline CDR1 and CDR2 sequences are MGHDK and SYGVNS. The CDR3: CASSESDSTVAQYF. The CDR3 coding sequence is TGTGCCAGCAGTGAATCCGACAGCACGGTAGCCCAGTACTTC.

The genes are TRBV12-3 or TRBV12-4 and TRBJ2-3; TRBD2 matches 9 bases. J gave up 2 bases and V 4 bases, and 19 bases lay outside the gene matches. The CDR3 has 20 amino acids. The CDR3 loop is CASSSWNSGSHGLDTDTQYF. CDR3 sequence (DNA): TGTGCCAGCAGTTCCTGGAATAGCGGGAGTCATGGACTTGACACAGATACGCAGTATTTT.

Only a few counts were recorded for this clonotype. DNA of the CDR3: TGTGCCAGCAGTTACTCGCTAGCCCCCCAAGAGACCCAGTACTTC. Its translation: CASSYSLAPQETQYF. The chain couples TRBV6-5 to TRBJ2-5; D perhaps matches TRBD2 (5 bases). CDR1 MNHEY and CDR2 SVGAGI come from the germline V gene. With 0 bases removed from V and 1 base from J, the gap between germline ends came to 9 bases. The CDR3 spans 15 residues.

The V and J genes are TRBV29-1 and TRBJ2-1; 7 bases are shared with TRBD2. Germline CDR1 reads SQVTM; CDR2 reads ANQGSEA. With V trimmed by 7 bases and J by 2 bases, 8 bases remained unmatched. The CDR3 length is 14 residues. CDR3 in amino acids: CSAKAGTTYNEQFF. CDR3 sequence (DNA): TGCAGCGCTAAGGCCGGGACTACCTACAATGAGCAGTTCTTC.

This clonotype has only a few counts. The CDR3 sequence is CASSFGGIYNEQYF. As DNA, the CDR3 is TGTGCCAGCAGTTTTGGGGGGATTTACAATGAGCAGTACTTC. The chain couples TRBV27 to TRBJ2-7, with D possibly matching TRBD2 (6 bases). CDR3 length equals 14 residues. Trimming shortened V by 3 bases and J by 7 bases, and 16 bases separated the two germline ends. Germline values: CDR1 MNHEY, CDR2 SMNVEV (reference sequence).